The 31 T cell receptor beta chains listed next were all sequenced from one sample in a study of OX40 agonist ivuxolimab in advanced cancers. Method: immunoSEQ multiplex PCR; TCRdb's copy keeps in-frame clones and lacks some. Here the sample spans 55,000 to 80,000 clones, 75% to 90% being singletons. This sample comprised CD4+ or CD8+ T cells sorted from blood, obtained in a trial of the OX40 agonist ivuxolimab. The receptors stem from an adult with an advanced solid tumor such as melanoma, head and neck, liver or kidney cancer.

The chain links TRBV9 to TRBJ2-7; TRBD2 might be the D (6 bases). Germline loops: CDR1 SGDLS, CDR2 YYNGEE. The CDR3 runs to 15 residues. Trimming took 2 bases from V and 5 from J, leaving 17 bases between them. The CDR3 bases are TGTGCCAGCAGCGTCCTCTCGGGCGGGGTCGACGAGCAGTACTTC. Translation gives CASSVLSGGVDEQYF.

The V gene is TRBV11-2, the J gene TRBJ1-3; D uncertain. Looked up from germline, CDR1 is SGHAT and CDR2 is FQNNGV. CDR3 size: 14 residues. V was shortened by 0 bases and J by 15 bases, with 18 bases between the two germline ends. For the CDR3, the DNA is TGTGCCAGCAGCTTAGAATTTTATCAAGGGTTAAGATATTTT. Protein product: CASSLEFYQGLRYF. The variable domain in full, with the rest retrieved from reference TRBV11-2 and TRBJ1-3, is EAGVAQSPRYKIIEKRQSVAFWCNPISGHATLYWYQQILGQGPKLLIQFQNNGVVDDSQLPKDRFSAERLKGVDSTLKIQPAKLEDSAVYLCASSLEFYQGLRYFGEGSWLTVV.

This clone was seen only once. J is TRBJ1-3 and V is TRBV28, with D uncertain. Germline CDR1 and CDR2: MDHEN and SYDVKM. V was trimmed by 8 bases and J by 2 bases, leaving 10 bases between them. There are 13 residues in the CDR3. For the CDR3, the DNA is TGTGCCAGCTGGGAGGGCACTGGAAACACCATATATTTT. Its translation is CASWEGTGNTIYF.

This rearrangement joins TRBV6-1 to TRBJ2-4, with D perhaps matching TRBD2 (6 bases). Between the trimmed V and J ends, which lost 2 bases and 1 base, there was a span of 18 bases. CDR3 length: 18 residues. Germline V gives CDR1 MNHNS, CDR2 SASEGT. CDR3 nucleotide sequence: TGTGCCAGCAGTGAAACCCGGGGGACGTTGAACGCCAAAAACATTCAGTACTTC. It specifies CASSETRGTLNAKNIQYF.

This clone appeared a few times. V is TRBV6-5 and J is TRBJ1-1; maybe TRBD1 (5 bases). The CDR3 has 14 residues. Looked up from germline, CDR1 is MNHEY and CDR2 is SVGAGI. V was cut by 0 bases and J by 5 bases, with 10 bases left in between. DNA of the CDR3: TGTGCCAGCAGTTACTCTTGGGGGTATACTGAAGCTTTCTTT. Its protein is CASSYSWGYTEAFF.

The chain carries TRBV9 and TRBJ1-2, with D unresolved. V was clipped by 4 bases and J by 4 bases, with 17 bases between them. Germline V gene lookup returns CDR1 SGDLS and CDR2 YYNGEE. The CDR3 spans 15 residues. The CDR3 DNA follows: TGTGCCAGCAGCCCCCGAGAGAATATCCGCTATGGCTACACCTTC. This sequence encodes CASSPRENIRYGYTF.

The chain couples TRBV5-4 to TRBJ1-2, with 7 bases fitting TRBD1. This CDR3 contains 14 residues. Germline loops: CDR1 SGHNT, CDR2 YYREEE (reference sequence). V gave up 4 bases and J gave up 5 bases; unmatched junction bases: 8. CDR3 coding DNA: TGTGCCAGCAGCGAAGGGACAGAAGCTTATGGCTACACCTTC. This sequence encodes CASSEGTEAYGYTF.

V gene TRBV10-3 combines with J gene TRBJ2-3; 9 bases are a match to TRBD1. Germline CDR1 reads ENHRY; CDR2 reads SYGVKD. The length of the CDR3 is 14 residues. Losses at the gene ends were 6 bases for V and 3 bases for J; bases not matched to a gene: 4. In DNA form, the CDR3 reads TGTGCCATCAGCCGGGACAGGGCTACAGATACGCAGTATTTT. It translates to CAISRDRATDTQYF.

This clone was seen once. This chain links TRBV7-8 with TRBJ2-1, with D possibly being TRBD2 (6 bases). V was clipped by 5 bases and J by 12 bases, with 17 bases between them. The CDR3 is made up of 13 amino acids. Germline V gives CDR1 SGHVS, CDR2 FQNEAQ. The CDR3 region has the DNA TGTGCCAGCAGCCGGGGGACGGTTGGAAGGCAGTTCTTC. Protein product: CASSRGTVGRQFF.

The V and J genes are TRBV14 and TRBJ2-7; 8 nucleotides agree with TRBD2. Germline assignment: CDR1 SGHDN and CDR2 FVKESK. V shed 4 bases, J shed 3 bases, and the junction held 8 bases outside the gene matches. This CDR3 comprises 15 residues. The CDR3 coding sequence is TGTGCCAGCAGCCGGTCGCGGGGGGCCGTCTACGAGCAGTACTTC. Translating it yields CASSRSRGAVYEQYF.

This chain links TRBV5-4 with TRBJ2-5; 7 bases line up with TRBD1. The J segment lost 3 bases and the V segment lost 8 bases, leaving 10 bases of the junction unmatched. Germline assignment: CDR1 SGHNT and CDR2 YYREEE (reference sequence). This CDR3 contains 14 residues. CDR3 nucleotides: TGTGCCAGTAATACCGGGACAGCTAAAGAGACCCAGTACTTC. Translating gives CASNTGTAKETQYF.

This clone was observed a single time. In DNA, the CDR3 is TGTGCCAGCAGCCCCCGGACCGTGGCCCCCGGCTATGGCTACACCTTC. Its translation: CASSPRTVAPGYGYTF. This chain uses TRBV5-5 with TRBJ1-2; D unclear. This CDR3 region has 16 residues. Per germline, CDR1 SGHKS and CDR2 YYEKEE (reference sequence). V lost 4 bases, J lost 4 bases, and 20 bases lay in between. The full variable domain, in which reference TRBV5-5 and TRBJ1-2 provide the parts outside the CDR3, is DAGVTQSPTHLIKTRGQQVTLRCSPISGHKSVSWYQQVLGQGPQFIFQYYEKEERGRGNFPDRFSARQFPNYSSELNVNALLLGDSALYLCASSPRTVAPGYGYTFGSGTRLTVV.

The chain has TRBV10-2 and TRBJ2-1; the D gene is possibly TRBD1 (6 bases). V lost 6 bases and J 7 bases, leaving 10 bases between the germline ends. CDR3 length: 12 amino acids. Germline V gene data show CDR1 as WSHSY and CDR2 as SAAADI. CDR3 bases: TGCGCCAGCAGCCGTGGACAGAATGAGCAGTTCTTC. Translating gives CASSRGQNEQFF.

The chain recombines TRBV28 with TRBJ2-5; D is uncertain. The better agreement between TRBJ2-7 and the DNA end casts doubt on the J call. Germline V gives CDR1 MDHEN, CDR2 SYDVKM. The CDR3 is 13 residues long. The CDR3 coding sequence is TGTGCCAGTTGTGCAAGCCCTTCCTACGAGCAGTACTTC. Translating gives CASCASPSYEQYF.

The chain recombines TRBV6-1 with TRBJ2-2; D gene unclear. This CDR3 has 15 amino acids. Trimming stripped 0 bases from V and 2 bases from J, with 7 bases between. Germline CDR1 and CDR2: MNHNS and SASEGT. The DNA of the CDR3 is TGTGCCAGCAGTGAAGCAAGCGCTAACACCGGGGAGCTGTTTTTT. It translates to CASSEASANTGELFF.

This chain uses TRBV11-1 with TRBJ2-5, with D perhaps matching TRBD1 (6 bases). Trimming left V 5 bases short and J 10 bases short, with 17 bases between. Germline loops: CDR1 SGHAT, CDR2 FQDESV (reference sequence). This CDR3 has 13 residues. The CDR3 protein is CASSTGRQGSQYF. CDR3 coding DNA: TGTGCCAGCAGCACCGGACGGCAGGGGAGCCAGTACTTC.

The V call is TRBV5-1, the J call TRBJ1-4; unclear D gene. The CDR3 totals 14 residues. Looked up from germline, CDR1 is SGHRS and CDR2 is YFSETQ. Deletions cut 3 bases from V and 8 bases from J, with 14 bases between. The CDR3 loop reads CASSWAPGGEKLFF. The DNA of the CDR3 is TGCGCCAGCAGCTGGGCCCCTGGAGGGGAAAAACTGTTTTTT.

This chain uses TRBV7-6 with TRBJ2-1; D perhaps matches TRBD2 (8 bases). Trimming left V 1 base short and J 5 bases short, with 12 bases between. Germline assignment: CDR1 SGHVS and CDR2 FNYEAQ. The CDR3 has 15 residues. The CDR3: CASSLVSGTDNEQFF. The CDR3 DNA reads as TGTGCCAGCAGCTTAGTTAGCGGGACAGACAATGAGCAGTTCTTC.

The chain carries TRBV7-8 and TRBJ2-7, with 7 bases lining up with TRBD1. V was clipped by 1 base and J by 2 bases; unmatched bases: 2. The CDR3 contains 14 residues. Germline assignment: CDR1 SGHVS and CDR2 FQNEAQ. CDR3 DNA sequence: TGTGCCAGCAGCTTAGGGCAGGGGGCCTACGAGCAGTACTTC. This codes for CASSLGQGAYEQYF.

This clone was observed once. This sequence joins TRBV6-6 and TRBJ2-7; maybe TRBD1 (6 bases). CDR3 length: 14 residues. Deletions cut 6 bases from V and 1 base from J, with 13 bases between. The germline V gene has CDR1 MNHNY and CDR2 SVGAGI (reference sequence). The CDR3 DNA sequence: TGTGCCAGCAGAGCACAGGGAGTATCCTACGAGCAGTACTTC. Amino acid sequence: CASRAQGVSYEQYF.

The CDR3 DNA is TGTGCCAGCAGCCTCAATGGGTGGCAGAACTATGGCTACACCTTC. It specifies CASSLNGWQNYGYTF. The V call is TRBV13, the J call TRBJ1-2; D unresolved. This CDR3 comprises 15 residues. CDR1 and CDR2 (germline): PRHDT, FYEKMQ (reference sequence). V dropped 5 bases and J dropped 2 bases, with 15 bases sitting between them.

J is TRBJ2-2 and V is TRBV4-1; 9 bases agree with TRBD1. The CDR3 is 16 amino acids. V was pared by 4 bases and J by 9 bases, with 12 bases of the junction left unmatched. Germline assignment: CDR1 MGHRA and CDR2 YSYEKL. CDR3 DNA: TGCGCCAGCAGCCCCCTTACAGGGGGCGCAAGAAGGGAGCTGTTTTTT. Encoded protein: CASSPLTGGARRELFF.

This clone came up once. This chain uses TRBV11-2 with TRBJ2-4; tentative D call: TRBD1 (6 bases). Germline assignment: CDR1 SGHAT and CDR2 FQNNGV. Trimming stripped 5 bases from V and 4 bases from J, with 15 bases between. This CDR3 has 15 amino acids. CDR3 sequence: CASSISPTGKNIQYF. In DNA, the CDR3 is TGTGCCAGCAGCATCAGCCCTACAGGGAAAAACATTCAGTACTTC.

The chain couples TRBV19 to TRBJ1-1, with TRBD1 matching over 7 bases. Germline loops: CDR1 LNHDA, CDR2 SQIVND (reference sequence). The trim removed 4 bases at V and 0 bases at J, leaving 8 bases unmatched. The CDR3 sequence is 16 residues long. The DNA for the CDR3 is TGTGCCAGTAGTACCCCGGGACAGAATATGAACACTGAAGCTTTCTTT. Residues: CASSTPGQNMNTEAFF.

The gene calls are TRBV13 and TRBJ2-4, with TRBD2 matching 12 bases. Germline CDR1 and CDR2: PRHDT and FYEKMQ (reference sequence). The CDR3 spans 16 residues. V shed 2 bases, J shed 2 bases, and the junction held 1 base outside the gene matches. The CDR3 protein is CASSLLAGGTKNIQYF. As DNA, the CDR3 is TGTGCCAGCAGCTTACTAGCGGGGGGGACCAAAAACATTCAGTACTTC.

This sequence joins TRBV29-1 and TRBJ2-6, with a possible D match to TRBD1 (6 bases). The V and J ends lost 4 bases and 2 bases respectively, with 9 bases between them. Looked up from germline, CDR1 is SQVTM and CDR2 is ANQGSEA. CDR3 length: 14 residues. CDR3 DNA: TGCAGCGTTGGACAGGAACCTGGGGCCAACGTCCTGACTTTC. The encoded protein is CSVGQEPGANVLTF.

This rearrangement joins TRBV9 to TRBJ1-4, with 11 nucleotides matching TRBD1. Unmatched junction bases numbered 1, after V lost 2 bases and J lost 4 bases. This CDR3 spans 15 amino acids. Germline CDR1 SGDLS, CDR2 YYNGEE. In nucleotides, the CDR3 is TGTGCCAGCAGCGTCGGGACAGGGGGTAATGAAAAACTGTTTTTT. It translates to CASSVGTGGNEKLFF.

This clone was seen a few times. CDR3 DNA: TGTGCCTGGAGTCCCGGCGGGGGTCATCAGCCCCAGCATTTT. Translated: CAWSPGGGHQPQHF. The chain couples TRBV30 to TRBJ1-5; D might be TRBD1 (5 bases). Trimming pared 2 bases from V and 5 bases from J, leaving 13 bases between. The CDR3 has 14 residues. Germline loops: CDR1 GTSNPN, CDR2 SVGIG (reference sequence). The full variable domain, its missing parts supplied by reference TRBV30 and TRBJ1-5, is SQTIHQWPATLVQPVGSPLSLECTVEGTSNPNLYWYRQAAGRGLQLLFYSVGIGQISSEVPQNLSASRPQDRQFILSSKKLLLSDSGFYLCAWSPGGGHQPQHFGDGTRLSIL.

A word on this clone: The same CDR3 is also encoded by other DNA sequences in this sample. The rearrangement joins TRBV5-6 to TRBJ2-5; no definite D call. The V end lost 2 bases, the J end lost 1 base, and 9 bases lay between the germline ends. The CDR3 spans 14 residues. Germline CDR1 SGHDT, CDR2 YYEEEE. CDR3 region: CASSLRVFQETQYF. The CDR3 DNA is TGTGCCAGCAGCTTAAGGGTCTTCCAAGAGACCCAGTACTTC.

This chain connects TRBV5-8 to TRBJ2-1; unclear D gene. This CDR3 has 11 amino acids. The V gene's germline CDR1 is SGHTS and CDR2 YDEGEE. V lost 4 bases and J 5 bases, leaving 4 bases between the germline ends. The CDR3 bases are TGTGCCAGCAGCCTGCACAATGAGCAGTTCTTC. This sequence encodes CASSLHNEQFF.

The J gene is TRBJ1-2, the V gene TRBV19; D remains unclear. There are 12 residues in the CDR3. Trimming removed 5 bases at V and 0 bases at J, with 4 bases between. Germline V lookup: CDR1 LNHDA, CDR2 SQIVND (reference sequence). CDR3 in amino acids: CASSVSNYGYTF. CDR3 DNA: TGTGCCAGTAGTGTGTCTAACTATGGCTACACCTTC.